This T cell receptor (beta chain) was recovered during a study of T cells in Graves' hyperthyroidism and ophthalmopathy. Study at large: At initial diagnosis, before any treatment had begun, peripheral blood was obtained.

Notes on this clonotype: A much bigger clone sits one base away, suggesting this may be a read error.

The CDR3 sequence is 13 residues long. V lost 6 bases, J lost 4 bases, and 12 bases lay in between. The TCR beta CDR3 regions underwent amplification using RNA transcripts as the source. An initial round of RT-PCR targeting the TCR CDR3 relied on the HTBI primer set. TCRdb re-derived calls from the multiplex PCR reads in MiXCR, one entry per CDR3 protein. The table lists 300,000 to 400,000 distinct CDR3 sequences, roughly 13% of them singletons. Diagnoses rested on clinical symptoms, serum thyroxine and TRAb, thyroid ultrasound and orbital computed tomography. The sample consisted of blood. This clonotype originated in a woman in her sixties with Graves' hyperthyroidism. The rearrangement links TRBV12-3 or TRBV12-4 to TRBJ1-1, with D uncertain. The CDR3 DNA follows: TGTGCCAGCAGCCCTCAGATGAGCACTGAAGCTTTCTTT. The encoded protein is CASSPQMSTEAFF.